The next 30 T cell receptor beta chains were all read from a single sample in a study of T-cell reconstitution after alpha-beta-depleted transplantation in children. Preparation of the TCRbeta library involved a method that used unique molecular identifiers. MiXCR, run by TCRdb on the PCR reads, gives a single entry per CDR3 protein. This table has around 410,000 distinct CDR3 sequences, under 13% appearing once. The sequencing here drew on PBMCs from the stem cell graft donor, taken from the stem cell graft. These receptors came from a human donor who donated a stem cell graft to a child with acute myeloid leukemia.

This clonotype was seen at least ten times. The chain employs TRBV7-3 and TRBJ2-1; D perhaps matches TRBD1 (5 bases). From germline, CDR1 is SGHTA and CDR2 FQGTGA. Trimming shortened V by 5 bases and J by 0 bases, and 11 bases separated the two germline ends. This CDR3 region has 15 residues. CDR3 DNA sequence: TGTGCCAGCAGCCTCCAGGGAAGCTCCTACAATGAGCAGTTCTTC. Protein sequence: CASSLQGSSYNEQFF.

This clonotype appeared many times. The rearrangement links TRBV12-3 or TRBV12-4 to TRBJ2-6; TRBD1 agrees at 10 bases. This CDR3 is 20 amino acids long. The V gene end was trimmed by 5 bases and the J gene end by 1 base; junction bases not matched to a gene: 14. The CDR3, as DNA: TGTGCCAGCAGTATTACCTTCCCGGGACAGGGGTTGTCTGGGGCCAACGTCCTGACTTTC. This encodes CASSITFPGQGLSGANVLTF.

The chain combines TRBV5-1 with TRBJ1-6, with TRBD1 as a possible D gene (5 bases). The CDR3 consists of 13 residues. Germline V lookup: CDR1 SGHRS, CDR2 YFSETQ. Trimming pared 5 bases from V and 8 bases from J, leaving 11 bases between. The DNA of the CDR3 is TGCGCCAGCAGGTCGGAAGGGGATTCACCCCTCCACTTT. It yields the protein CASRSEGDSPLHF. The full variable domain, its missing parts supplied by reference TRBV5-1 and TRBJ1-6, is KAGVTQTPRYLIKTRGQQVTLSCSPISGHRSVSWYQQTPGQGLQFLFEYFSETQRNKGNFPGRFSGRQFSNSRSEMNVSTLELGDSALYLCASRSEGDSPLHFGNGTRLTVT.

The chain has TRBV5-1 and TRBJ2-2; 7 bases map to TRBD1. The CDR3 is 14 amino acids. Germline lookup yields CDR1 SGHRS and CDR2 YFSETQ. The V segment lost 5 bases and the J segment 7 bases; nucleotides outside the gene matches: 8. The CDR3, as DNA: TGCGCCAGCAGAGCTGTAGGGGGCCACGGGGAGCTGTTTTTT. This gives the protein CASRAVGGHGELFF.

This chain connects TRBV20-1 to TRBJ1-2; D uncertain. The CDR3 is made up of 12 amino acids. V lost 0 bases and J 8 bases, leaving 10 bases between the germline ends. Germline loops: CDR1 DFQATT, CDR2 SNEGSKA (reference sequence). The CDR3 bases are TGCAGTGCTAGAGATCGGGTCTTAGGCTACACCTTC. Its translation is CSARDRVLGYTF.

The V and J genes are TRBV5-1 and TRBJ2-2; D unclear. There are 14 residues in the CDR3. Trimming removed 1 base from V and 11 bases from J, with 15 bases in between. Germline-derived CDR1 and CDR2 are SGHRS and YFSETQ. The CDR3 sequence is CASSLSGPEGELFF. In DNA form, the CDR3 reads TGCGCCAGCAGCTTGTCCGGTCCTGAAGGCGAGCTGTTTTTT.

This clonotype was detected ten times or more. This chain connects TRBV5-5 to TRBJ1-2, with 7 positions matching TRBD1. The CDR3 has 17 residues. V dropped 1 base and J dropped 7; count of bases not matched to a gene: 16. The germline gives CDR1 SGHKS, CDR2 YYEKEE (reference sequence). The CDR3 DNA follows: TGTGCCAGCAGCTTGTCCGACATAAAACGGACAGGCGGTGGCTACACCTTC. This sequence encodes CASSLSDIKRTGGGYTF.

This clonotype was recorded at least ten times. V is TRBV2 and J is TRBJ1-5; D is unresolved. V lost 0 bases, J lost 4 bases, and 7 bases lay in between. Germline values: CDR1 SNHLY, CDR2 FYNNEI. This CDR3 is built from 14 residues. As DNA, the CDR3 is TGTGCCAGCAGTGAAGCGCAAGCTAATCAGCCCCAGCATTTT. Its protein product is CASSEAQANQPQHF. The full variable domain, with the rest looked up from reference TRBV2 and TRBJ1-5, is EPEVTQTPSHQVTQMGQEVILRCVPISNHLYFYWYRQILGQKVEFLVSFYNNEISEKSEIFDDQFSVERPDGSNFTLKIRSTKLEDSAMYFCASSEAQANQPQHFGDGTRLSIL.

There are many counts of this clonotype. The V gene is TRBV15, the J gene TRBJ1-5; TRBD1 is a possible D gene (6 bases). The germline CDR1 and CDR2 sequences are LNHNV and YYDKDF (reference sequence). The CDR3 is 21 residues long. Trimming took 1 base from V and 2 from J, leaving 27 bases between them. The CDR3, as DNA: TGTGCCACCAGCAGAGGATCGGGGGGCAAAAAGGAATTTTTAGGCAATCAGCCCCAGCATTTT. This encodes CATSRGSGGKKEFLGNQPQHF.

This clonotype was observed a few times. The junction differs from germline at one of its ends, possibly a read error. J is TRBJ1-2 and V is TRBV20-1, with 9 bases identical to TRBD1. CDR3 length equals 12 residues. The V gene's germline CDR1 is DFQATT and CDR2 SNEGSKA (reference sequence). The CDR3 nucleotides are TGCAGTGCCAGAGACAGGGGGAATGGCTACACCTTC. It is translated as CSARDRGNGYTF.

V usage is TRBV5-6 and J usage is TRBJ2-3, with a weak D call TRBD1 (7 bases). This CDR3 has 16 residues. V was trimmed by 4 bases and J by 4 bases, leaving 19 bases between them. In germline, CDR1 is SGHDT, CDR2 YYEEEE. The CDR3 sequence: CASSAGAGQIADTQYF. CDR3 coding DNA: TGTGCCAGCAGCGCAGGGGCGGGACAGATCGCAGATACGCAGTATTTT.

The chain couples TRBV20-1 to TRBJ1-1; 12 nucleotides line up with TRBD1. Looked up from germline, CDR1 is DFQATT and CDR2 is SNEGSKA (reference sequence). The CDR3 loop spans 14 amino acids. The V gene end was trimmed by 3 bases and the J gene end by 1 base; junction bases not matched to a gene: 0. The CDR3 sequence: CSARGQGANTEAFF. In nucleotides, the CDR3 is TGCAGTGCTAGGGGACAGGGGGCGAACACTGAAGCTTTCTTT.

This clonotype was observed a few times. The V gene is TRBV20-1, the J gene TRBJ2-4, with D uncertain. The CDR3 has 15 residues. Trimming took 2 bases from V and 0 from J, leaving 11 bases between them. Germline V gene sequence: CDR1 DFQATT, CDR2 SNEGSKA (reference sequence). CDR3 nucleotides: TGCAGTGCTAGAATAGCCCGACTAGCCAAAAACATTCAGTACTTC. Translated: CSARIARLAKNIQYF.

The chain uses TRBV5-1 and TRBJ2-2, with 7 positions matching TRBD2. The V gene end was trimmed by 2 bases and the J gene end by 2 bases; junction bases not matched to a gene: 6. Per germline, CDR1 SGHRS and CDR2 YFSETQ. The length of the CDR3 is 16 residues. The DNA of the CDR3 is TGCGCCAGCAGCTTCCGTAGCGGGTTTAACACCGGGGAGCTGTTTTTT. Protein sequence: CASSFRSGFNTGELFF.

As DNA, the CDR3 is TGTGCCAGCAGCCCCCGGTCTAGCGGGACCACAGATACGCAGTATTTT. Residues: CASSPRSSGTTDTQYF. The V and J genes are TRBV7-2 and TRBJ2-3; TRBD2 matches 9 bases. Germline CDR1 SGHTA, CDR2 FQGNSA. The trim removed 5 bases at V and 2 bases at J, leaving 8 bases unmatched. The CDR3 is made up of 16 amino acids.

The rearrangement joins TRBV11-2 to TRBJ2-4; TRBD1 might be the D (6 bases). The CDR3 covers 16 residues. V was clipped by 6 bases and J by 0 bases, with 15 bases between them. Germline-derived CDR1 and CDR2 are SGHAT and FQNNGV. For the CDR3, the DNA is TGTGCCAGCAGGTCCCTACAGGGCATAGCCAAAAACATTCAGTACTTC. It codes for CASRSLQGIAKNIQYF.

J is TRBJ2-5 and V is TRBV20-1, with D perhaps given as TRBD1 or TRBD2 (5 bases each). V lost 5 bases, J lost 5 bases, and 21 bases lay in between. The CDR3 consists of 15 residues. CDR1 and CDR2 (germline): DFQATT, SNEGSKA (reference sequence). The CDR3 loop is CSAGRPGTVRETQYF. CDR3 in DNA: TGCAGTGCTGGGCGCCCTGGGACGGTGAGGGAGACCCAGTACTTC.

The chain employs TRBV29-1 and TRBJ2-1; TRBD1 matches 10 bases. This CDR3 is built from 15 residues. The germline V gene encodes CDR1 SQVTM and CDR2 ANQGSEA. V was pared by 4 bases and J by 6 bases, with 9 bases of the junction left unmatched. The CDR3 bases are TGCAGCGTTGGAAAAAGACAGGGGGCCGTCAATGAGCAGTTCTTC. As protein: CSVGKRQGAVNEQFF.

The genes are TRBV5-1 and TRBJ2-1; TRBD2 matches at 13 bases. The CDR3 runs to 18 residues. Germline CDR1 reads SGHRS; CDR2 reads YFSETQ. V gave up 5 bases and J gave up 0 bases; unmatched junction bases: 8. The CDR3 DNA sequence: TGCGCCAGCAGACCGACTAGCGGGGGGTCGAGCTCCTACAATGAGCAGTTCTTC. This translates into CASRPTSGGSSSYNEQFF.

This chain links TRBV12-3 or TRBV12-4 with TRBJ2-1, with D possibly TRBD1 on 6 matching bases. CDR3 size: 13 residues. Trimming took off 3 bases at V and 12 bases at J, with 15 bases between the two ends. CDR3 in DNA: TGTGCCAGCAGTTTGGGGGCCCAACTGGTGCAGTTCTTC. Residues: CASSLGAQLVQFF.

This clonotype showed up just a few times. V and J are TRBV12-3 or TRBV12-4 and TRBJ2-1, with TRBD2 as a possible D gene (6 bases). This CDR3 spans 14 amino acids. Trimming took off 10 bases at V and 6 bases at J, with 19 bases between the two ends. DNA of the CDR3: TGTGCCATATCCCGCTCAGGGAGGTCCAATGAGCAGTTCTTC. It is translated as CAISRSGRSNEQFF.

The genes are TRBV12-3 or TRBV12-4 and TRBJ2-3; no firm D call. V gave up 6 bases and J gave up 1 base, with 17 bases separating them. There are 16 residues in the CDR3. In DNA, the CDR3 is TGTGCCAGCAGCCTAATCCACGCAGAGGGCACAGATACGCAGTATTTT. Translating gives CASSLIHAEGTDTQYF.

J is TRBJ1-5 and V is TRBV11-2; no clear D gene. Looked up from germline, CDR1 is SGHAT and CDR2 is FQNNGV. The CDR3 covers 15 residues. V gave up 3 bases and J gave up 3 bases, with 12 bases separating them. CDR3 amino acids: CASSFLGGTNQPQHF. In DNA form, the CDR3 reads TGTGCCAGCAGCTTCTTAGGAGGAACCAATCAGCCCCAGCATTTT.

To note about this clonotype: One end of the junction varies from germline; a read error may be responsible. The chain carries TRBV12-3 or TRBV12-4 and TRBJ2-5, with 12 bases fitting TRBD2. The CDR3 is 11 residues long. As DNA, the CDR3 is TGTGCCAGCAGTTTCGGACTAGCGGGAAACTTC. This gives the protein CASSFGLAGNF.

This clonotype was observed a handful of times. The chain recombines TRBV6-1 with TRBJ1-5, with a possible D match to TRBD1 (6 bases). Germline-derived CDR1 and CDR2 are MNHNS and SASEGT. The CDR3 loop spans 15 amino acids. Deletions cut 8 bases from V and 0 bases from J, with 14 bases between. The CDR3 protein is CASLIGGGSNQPQHF. In DNA form, the CDR3 reads TGTGCCAGCCTAATCGGAGGGGGTAGCAATCAGCCCCAGCATTTT.

This clonotype was seen only a few times. This chain connects TRBV20-1 to TRBJ1-2; tentatively, D is TRBD1 (5 bases). The CDR3 is 14 amino acids. In germline, CDR1 is DFQATT, CDR2 SNEGSKA (reference sequence). V shed 0 bases and J shed 0 bases, with 8 bases lying between them. The DNA for the CDR3 is TGCAGTGCTAGAGATACGGGGGCTAACTATGGCTACACCTTC. Its translation is CSARDTGANYGYTF.

This clonotype was observed many times. The chain combines TRBV5-1 with TRBJ2-3, with TRBD1 matching over 8 bases. There are 17 residues in the CDR3. Germline V gene lookup returns CDR1 SGHRS and CDR2 YFSETQ. V lost 0 bases and J lost 5; bases outside the gene matches: 11. The CDR3 DNA is TGCGCCAGCAGCTTGGCTGGGACAGGTTTTTCGGTAGATACGCAGTATTTT. It yields the protein CASSLAGTGFSVDTQYF.

This clonotype was recorded at least ten times. The chain recombines TRBV10-3 with TRBJ2-5; 13 bases align to TRBD2. Losses at the gene ends were 6 bases for V and 3 bases for J; bases not matched to a gene: 10. This CDR3 spans 17 amino acids. Germline V CDR1 and CDR2: ENHRY, SYGVKD. DNA of the CDR3: TGTGCCATCAGAGCCAGAAAACTAGCGGGGGGGAAAGAGACCCAGTACTTC. The encoded protein is CAIRARKLAGGKETQYF.

This clonotype was observed a few times. The rearrangement links TRBV15 to TRBJ2-7; D possibly matches TRBD1 or TRBD2 (5 bases each). Trimming removed 3 bases at V and 2 bases at J, with 14 bases between. Germline CDR1 and CDR2: LNHNV and YYDKDF (reference sequence). The length of the CDR3 is 15 residues. CDR3 region: CATSSWGTTTYEQYF. CDR3 nucleotides: TGTGCCACCAGCAGCTGGGGGACGACCACCTACGAGCAGTACTTC.

In this sample, this clonotype turned up a few times. This chain's CDR3 is CASSFVGTGPNSPLHF. The CDR3 region has the DNA TGTGCCAGCAGCTTCGTTGGGACAGGGCCTAATTCACCCCTCCACTTT. The chain uses TRBV7-9 and TRBJ1-6; the match to TRBD1 covers 9 bases. Germline-derived CDR1 and CDR2 are SEHNR and FQNEAQ (reference sequence). V was pared by 3 bases and J by 6 bases, with 6 bases of the junction left unmatched. The CDR3 has 16 amino acids.